This T cell receptor beta chain was profiled in a study of T cell repertoires in cytomegalovirus infection. Study summary: Indicated by public TCR beta signatures were CMV infection and matching HLA type.

Findings of the study overall: In two of eight donors, the top clonotype was HLA-C-restricted CMV-specific. Adding up the frequency of public TCR beta families identified people who carried CMV plus the relevant HLA.

This clonotype has a count of ten or more. What it binds is not known. MiXCR, applied by TCRdb to the reads, yields one record per CDR3 protein. In the table there are approximately 500,000 distinct CDR3 sequences, 10% to 12% of which are singletons. This CDR3 is built from 19 residues. V trimming: 5 bases; J trimming: 0 bases; junction bases outside the gene matches: 13. Germline V gene sequence: CDR1 SEHNR, CDR2 FQNEAQ (reference sequence). The sequenced sample consisted of PBMCs. The sequence was obtained from a human donor in good health (CMV status not recorded). Some clones in this sample may be carry-over from other donors' samples. This chain joins TRBV7-9 and TRBJ2-4; 10 positions match TRBD2. CDR3 sequence reads: CASSLPTPTSGVAKNIQYF. CDR3 sequence (DNA): TGTGCCAGCAGCCTTCCGACCCCCACTAGCGGGGTAGCCAAAAACATTCAGTACTTC.